This T cell receptor beta chain was observed in a study of CD8 T cells in Susac syndrome. With random hexamers, roughly 0.45 to 1 ug RNA was reverse transcribed. The CDR3 of TCR beta was amplified by immunoSEQ multiplex PCR across 54 Vbeta and 13 Jbeta. TCRdb reanalysed the immunoSEQ multiplex PCR reads using MiXCR and keeps one entry per CDR3 protein. The data hold around 45,000 distinct CDR3 sequences, with over 90% observed a single time. The authors negatively isolated CD8+ and CD4+ T cells and FACS-enriched TEMRA cells. Specimen: CD8+ T cells from PBMCs. The clonotype was recovered from a human donor in good health.

In DNA, the CDR3 is TGTGCCAGCAGTCTAGGACCGGATGGGAACACTGAAGCTTTCTTT. Residues: CASSLGPDGNTEAFF. This chain uses TRBV27 with TRBJ1-1; D is ambiguous. CDR1 is MNHEY, CDR2 SMNVEV, per germline (reference sequence). V shed 5 bases and J shed 1 base, with 14 bases lying between them. CDR3 length equals 15 residues.